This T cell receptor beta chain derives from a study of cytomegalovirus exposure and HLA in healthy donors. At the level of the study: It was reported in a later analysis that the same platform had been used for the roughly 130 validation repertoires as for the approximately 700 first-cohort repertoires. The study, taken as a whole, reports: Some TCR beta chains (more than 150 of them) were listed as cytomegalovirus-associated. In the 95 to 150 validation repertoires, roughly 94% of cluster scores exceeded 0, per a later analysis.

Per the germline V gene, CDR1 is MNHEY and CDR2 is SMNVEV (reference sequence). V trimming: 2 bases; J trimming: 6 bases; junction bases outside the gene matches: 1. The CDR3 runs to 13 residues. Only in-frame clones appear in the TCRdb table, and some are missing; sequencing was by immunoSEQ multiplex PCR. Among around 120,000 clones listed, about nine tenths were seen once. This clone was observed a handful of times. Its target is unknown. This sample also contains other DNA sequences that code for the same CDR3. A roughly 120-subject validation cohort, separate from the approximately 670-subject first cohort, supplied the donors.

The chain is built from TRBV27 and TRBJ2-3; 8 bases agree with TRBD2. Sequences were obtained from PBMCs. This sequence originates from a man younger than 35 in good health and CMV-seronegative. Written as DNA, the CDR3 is TGTGCCAGCAGTTTAGAGCGGGGGGATACGCAGTATTTT. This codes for CASSLERGDTQYF.